The 5 T cell receptor beta chains presented below share a single source sample, sequenced in a study of siplizumab effects on memory and regulatory T cells. Produced via immunoSEQ multiplex PCR; TCRdb's table is partial and in-frame only. The sample includes 94,000 or so clones, roughly 96% of them seen just once. The sample taken for sequencing was naive CD4+ T cells sorted from blood. These receptors came from a human donor in good health.

V and J are TRBV5-6 and TRBJ2-5; 7 positions agree with TRBD1. CDR3 length equals 13 residues. Per germline, CDR1 SGHDT and CDR2 YYEEEE. V trimming: 5 bases; J trimming: 4 bases; junction bases outside the gene matches: 5. Here the CDR3 reads CASSRRTGETQYF. The CDR3 DNA sequence: TGTGCCAGCAGTCGACGGACAGGAGAGACCCAGTACTTC. The complete variable domain, with remaining parts taken from reference TRBV5-6 and TRBJ2-5, reads DAGVTQSPTHLIKTRGQQVTLRCSPKSGHDTVSWYQQALGQGPQFIFQYYEEEERQRGNFPDRFSGHQFPNYSSELNVNALLLGDSALYLCASSRRTGETQYFGPGTRLLVL.

The CDR3 DNA reads as TGTGCCAGCTCCCCCGTAGCGGGGGGCGGCACAGATACGCAGTATTTT. It yields the protein CASSPVAGGGTDTQYF. The chain is built from TRBV18 and TRBJ2-3; 10 bases align to TRBD2. The CDR3 length is 16 residues. CDR1 KGHSH and CDR2 LQKENI come from the germline V gene. Losses at the gene ends were 6 bases for V and 1 base for J; bases not matched to a gene: 7.

Concerning this clone: This sample includes further DNA sequences coding for the same CDR3. The chain is built from TRBV7-2 and TRBJ2-6; maybe TRBD1 (5 bases). The CDR3 extends over 14 amino acids. V was pared by 3 bases and J by 2 bases, with 5 bases between. Germline lookup yields CDR1 SGHTA and CDR2 FQGNSA. This CDR3 is CASSLGPGANVLTF. The CDR3, as DNA: TGTGCCAGCAGCTTGGGGCCTGGGGCCAACGTCCTGACTTTC.

The gene calls are TRBV19 and TRBJ1-6; no clear D. CDR3 length: 15 amino acids. Germline CDR1 reads LNHDA; CDR2 reads SQIVND (reference sequence). The V gene lost 3 bases and the J gene lost 9 bases, with 15 bases spanning the gap. The CDR3: CASSISGSLGSPLHF. In nucleotides, the CDR3 is TGTGCCAGTAGTATTTCCGGATCCTTAGGTTCACCCCTCCACTTT.

In its sample, this clone was seen a few times. V gene TRBV6-6 combines with J gene TRBJ1-5; D call uncertain. V dropped 8 bases and J dropped 6 bases, with 2 bases sitting between them. This CDR3 has 9 residues. Germline CDR1 MNHNY, CDR2 SVGAGI (reference sequence). CDR3 protein: CASGQPQHF. The CDR3 bases are TGTGCCAGCGGTCAGCCCCAGCATTTT.